These 21 T cell receptor beta chains originate from one sample sequenced in a study of T cells in Graves' hyperthyroidism and ophthalmopathy. TCR beta CDR3 regions were amplified from RNA transcripts. Using the HTBI primer set, a first-round RT-PCR was run on the TCR CDR3. TCRdb re-called the multiplex PCR reads through MiXCR, storing one row per CDR3 protein. Among around 450,000 distinct CDR3 sequences listed, 15% to 19% were seen once. The specimen was blood. These receptors all come from a woman in her late teens or twenties with Graves' hyperthyroidism.

This clonotype occurred many times. The rearrangement links TRBV12-3 or TRBV12-4 to TRBJ2-7, with a tentative D call TRBD2 (6 bases). This CDR3 has 17 amino acids. The V end lost 2 bases, the J end lost 6 bases, and 23 bases lay between the germline ends. The CDR3 DNA is TGTGCCAGCAGTTTAAACAAGTTCGGGGGACGTCGCCCCGAGCAGTACTTC. Encoded protein: CASSLNKFGGRRPEQYF.

The chain couples TRBV27 to TRBJ2-5, with D perhaps matching TRBD2 (5 bases). The CDR3 consists of 15 residues. The ends were cut back, 6 bases at V and 5 bases at J, with 19 bases in the middle. CDR1 MNHEY and CDR2 SMNVEV come from the germline V gene (reference sequence). Written as DNA, the CDR3 is TGTGCCAGCAGAGGGAGTATGCAGCCGGAGGAGACCCAGTACTTC. Protein: CASRGSMQPEETQYF.

This chain uses TRBV29-1 with TRBJ2-3; 9 bases match TRBD2. V lost 5 bases and J lost 5; bases outside the gene matches: 14. CDR3 length equals 16 residues. Germline V gives CDR1 SQVTM, CDR2 ANQGSEA. CDR3 sequence (DNA): TGCAGCGTTACCCCTCGAATTAGCGGGAGTGGAGATACGCAGTATTTT. Translated: CSVTPRISGSGDTQYF.

This sequence joins TRBV4-1 and TRBJ1-2, with 7 bases that match TRBD1. Germline CDR1 is MGHRA and CDR2 is YSYEKL. This CDR3 has 15 residues. Trimming removed 0 bases from V and 4 bases from J; junction bases left unmatched: 5. The CDR3: CASSQDPRDSYGYTF. In nucleotides, the CDR3 is TGCGCCAGCAGCCAAGACCCACGGGACAGCTATGGCTACACCTTC.

This clonotype was seen repeatedly, ten times or more. The chain joins TRBV2 to TRBJ1-2; D is perhaps TRBD1 (6 bases). Trimming cost V 4 bases and J 1 base, with 13 bases left between them. The germline V gene has CDR1 SNHLY and CDR2 FYNNEI. This CDR3 is 15 amino acids long. CDR3 loop: CASSARGFFNYGYTF. The CDR3 nucleotides are TGTGCCAGCAGTGCTAGGGGGTTTTTTAACTATGGCTACACCTTC.

The table lists this clonotype with many counts. The chain combines TRBV28 with TRBJ2-1, with D tentatively TRBD2 (6 bases). This CDR3 has 18 amino acids. V was pared by 4 bases and J by 2 bases, with 21 bases between. The germline V gene has CDR1 MDHEN and CDR2 SYDVKM. The CDR3 region is CASSSWTTPPFTYNEQFF. The DNA of the CDR3 is TGTGCCAGCAGTTCGTGGACTACCCCGCCATTCACCTACAATGAGCAGTTCTTC. Complete variable domain (other parts from reference TRBV28 and TRBJ2-1): DVKVTQSSRYLVKRTGEKVFLECVQDMDHENMFWYRQDPGLGLRLIYFSYDVKMKEKGDIPEGYSVSREKKERFSLILESASTNQTSMYLCASSSWTTPPFTYNEQFFGPGTRLTVL.

This clonotype was counted at least ten times. This chain links TRBV6-1 with TRBJ2-7; the D gene is possibly TRBD1 (7 bases). There are 12 residues in the CDR3. The V end lost 9 bases, the J end lost 5 bases, and 14 bases lay between the germline ends. Germline values: CDR1 MNHNS, CDR2 SASEGT. The CDR3 DNA follows: TGTGCCAGTGGGGGGACAGACCACGAGCAGTACTTC. This sequence encodes CASGGTDHEQYF.

This clonotype occurred a few times. J is TRBJ1-2 and V is TRBV3-1, with TRBD1 as a possible D gene (6 bases). The CDR3 sequence is 14 residues long. The V gene lost 4 bases and the J gene lost 9 bases, with 18 bases spanning the gap. Looked up from germline, CDR1 is LGHDT and CDR2 is YNNKEL (reference sequence). The CDR3 region is CASSPLTGRDRYTF. The CDR3 bases are TGTGCCAGCAGCCCCCTGACAGGAAGAGATCGCTACACCTTC.

This clonotype was recorded at least ten times. V is TRBV7-9 and J is TRBJ2-5, with TRBD2 identical over 14 bases. In germline, CDR1 is SEHNR, CDR2 FQNEAQ (reference sequence). The J segment lost 5 bases and the V segment lost 5 bases, leaving 13 bases of the junction unmatched. CDR3 length: 18 residues. This chain's CDR3 is CASSPLTSGRGSVETQYF. CDR3 bases: TGTGCCAGCAGCCCACTGACTAGCGGGAGGGGTAGTGTGGAGACCCAGTACTTC. The whole variable domain, remainder taken from reference TRBV7-9 and TRBJ2-5, is DTGVSQNPRHKITKRGQNVTFRCDPISEHNRLYWYRQTLGQGPEFLTYFQNEAQLEKSRLLSDRFSAERPKGSFSTLEIQRTEQGDSAMYLCASSPLTSGRGSVETQYFGPGTRLLVL.

This clonotype was counted at least ten times. This chain joins TRBV6-1 and TRBJ1-4, with a tentative D call TRBD1 (6 bases). V lost 5 bases and J lost 10, with 26 bases in between. CDR3 length: 17 amino acids. Germline-derived CDR1 and CDR2 are MNHNS and SASEGT. This CDR3 reads CASSPLLLRQDKAKLFF. The CDR3 DNA reads as TGTGCCAGCAGTCCTCTATTATTGAGACAGGATAAAGCAAAACTGTTTTTT.

Many counts were recorded for this clonotype. This chain links TRBV10-3 with TRBJ2-2; TRBD2 might be the D (6 bases). Germline-derived CDR1 and CDR2 are ENHRY and SYGVKD. The CDR3 runs 14 residues. V was trimmed by 8 bases and J by 7 bases, leaving 17 bases between them. The CDR3 region is CAICIREDSGELFF. CDR3 in DNA: TGTGCCATCTGCATCAGGGAGGATAGCGGGGAGCTGTTTTTT.

This clonotype was detected a few times. The V call is TRBV5-1, the J call TRBJ2-3; D remains ambiguous. This CDR3 contains 16 residues. V gave up 7 bases and J gave up 0 bases, with 18 bases separating them. The V gene's germline CDR1 is SGHRS and CDR2 YFSETQ. The CDR3 nucleotides read TGCGCCAGCGCCCTTGCGGAGACTTCTAGCACAGATACGCAGTATTTT. The encoded protein is CASALAETSSTDTQYF.

Many counts were recorded for this clonotype. The chain links TRBV7-3 to TRBJ1-6; maybe TRBD1 (5 bases). Germline loops: CDR1 SGHTA, CDR2 FQGTGA. Trimming removed 4 bases from V and 6 bases from J, with 10 bases in between. The CDR3 runs 14 residues. In nucleotides, the CDR3 is TGTGCCAGCAGCTCAGGGTCCGCTAATTCACCCCTCCACTTT. Translating gives CASSSGSANSPLHF.

The gene calls are TRBV6-1 and TRBJ2-2; 10 positions agree with TRBD1. With V trimmed by 6 bases and J by 8 bases, 9 bases remained unmatched. Germline V gene data show CDR1 as MNHNS and CDR2 as SASEGT. The CDR3 contains 15 residues. The CDR3 DNA reads TGTGCCAGCAGCCAAGGACAGGGGGTTAAAGGGGAGCTGTTTTTT. Translated, it gives CASSQGQGVKGELFF.

The chain recombines TRBV7-9 with TRBJ2-3; TRBD2 aligns across 7 bases. The CDR3 length is 16 residues. Germline CDR1 reads SEHNR; CDR2 reads FQNEAQ (reference sequence). J lost 4 bases, V lost 6 bases, and 13 bases had no gene match. This CDR3 reads CASRSPRLARSDTQYF. DNA for the CDR3: TGTGCCAGCAGATCACCGAGACTAGCAAGGTCAGATACGCAGTATTTT.

This chain connects TRBV5-6 to TRBJ2-7; D is perhaps TRBD1 (5 bases). V lost 4 bases and J 3 bases, leaving 20 bases between the germline ends. The CDR3 is made up of 16 amino acids. CDR1 is SGHDT and CDR2 is YYEEEE in the germline V gene. The CDR3 loop reads CASSGANRQELYEQYF. The CDR3 region has the DNA TGTGCCAGCAGCGGGGCGAACAGGCAGGAACTCTACGAGCAGTACTTC. The entire variable domain, with the rest obtained from reference TRBV5-6 and TRBJ2-7, is as follows: DAGVTQSPTHLIKTRGQQVTLRCSPKSGHDTVSWYQQALGQGPQFIFQYYEEEERQRGNFPDRFSGHQFPNYSSELNVNALLLGDSALYLCASSGANRQELYEQYFGPGTRLTVT.

This clonotype was observed many times. This chain connects TRBV7-8 to TRBJ1-1; D ambiguous. Germline V gives CDR1 SGHVS, CDR2 FQNEAQ. Deletions cut 4 bases from V and 0 bases from J, with 21 bases between. CDR3 length equals 18 residues. DNA for the CDR3: TGTGCCAGCAGCTCGGCCCGGACCCGACCCCACCTGAACACTGAAGCTTTCTTT. Translating it yields CASSSARTRPHLNTEAFF.

This clonotype has only a few counts. The chain uses TRBV7-9 and TRBJ2-1, with D perhaps being TRBD1 or TRBD2 (6 bases each). The CDR3 sequence is 17 residues long. V lost 2 bases and J 3 bases, leaving 17 bases between the germline ends. Germline V gives CDR1 SEHNR, CDR2 FQNEAQ (reference sequence). CDR3 residues: CASSLLRGPANYNEQFF. The CDR3 nucleotides read TGTGCCAGCAGCTTACTACGGGGGCCTGCGAACTACAATGAGCAGTTCTTC.

Of note for this clonotype: At one end the junction does not follow the germline gene, possibly because of a read error. The DNA of the CDR3 is TGCAGCGTTAAAGACCGGGACAAGGGGGTCAATGAAGCTTTCTTT. Translation gives CSVKDRDKGVNEAFF. V is TRBV29-1 and J is TRBJ1-1; possible D gene TRBD1, 6 bases. Germline CDR1 is SQVTM and CDR2 is ANQGSEA. This CDR3 is 15 amino acids long.

This clonotype was detected ten times or more. The CDR3, as DNA: TGCAGTGCTAGTGATCTAGGCGGAGACAATGAGCAGTTCTTC. It encodes CSASDLGGDNEQFF. The chain employs TRBV20-1 and TRBJ2-1; no clear D gene. This CDR3 has 14 amino acids. With 3 bases removed from V and 5 bases from J, the gap between germline ends came to 14 bases. Germline V gene sequence: CDR1 DFQATT, CDR2 SNEGSKA (reference sequence).

Note on this clonotype: A single base separates this from a much larger clone, so it may be a read error. The chain uses TRBV7-2 and TRBJ1-5; the match to TRBD1 covers 11 bases. The CDR3 spans 17 residues. The germline V gene has CDR1 SGHTA and CDR2 FQGNSA. CDR3 loop: CASSLGTGGFSNQPRHF. CDR3 nucleotides: TGTGCCAGCAGCTTAGGGACAGGGGGCTTTAGTAATCAGCCCCGGCATTTT. Looking up the rest from reference TRBV7-2 and TRBJ1-5 gives the full variable domain: GAGVSQSPSNKVTEKGKDVELRCDPISGHTALYWYRQSLGQGLEFLIYFQGNSAPDKSGLPSDRFSAERTGGSVSTLTIQRTQQEDSAVYLCASSLGTGGFSNQPRHFGDGTRLSIL.